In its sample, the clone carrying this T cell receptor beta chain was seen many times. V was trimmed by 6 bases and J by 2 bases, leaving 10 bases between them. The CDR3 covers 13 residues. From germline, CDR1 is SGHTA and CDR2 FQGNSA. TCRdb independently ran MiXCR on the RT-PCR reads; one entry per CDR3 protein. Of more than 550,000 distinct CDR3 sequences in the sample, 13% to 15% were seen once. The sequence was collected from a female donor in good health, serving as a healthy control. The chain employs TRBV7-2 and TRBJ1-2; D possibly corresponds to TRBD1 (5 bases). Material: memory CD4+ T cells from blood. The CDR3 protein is CASSLTVNYGYTF. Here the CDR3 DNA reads TGTGCCAGCAGTTTGACAGTGAACTATGGCTACACCTTC.